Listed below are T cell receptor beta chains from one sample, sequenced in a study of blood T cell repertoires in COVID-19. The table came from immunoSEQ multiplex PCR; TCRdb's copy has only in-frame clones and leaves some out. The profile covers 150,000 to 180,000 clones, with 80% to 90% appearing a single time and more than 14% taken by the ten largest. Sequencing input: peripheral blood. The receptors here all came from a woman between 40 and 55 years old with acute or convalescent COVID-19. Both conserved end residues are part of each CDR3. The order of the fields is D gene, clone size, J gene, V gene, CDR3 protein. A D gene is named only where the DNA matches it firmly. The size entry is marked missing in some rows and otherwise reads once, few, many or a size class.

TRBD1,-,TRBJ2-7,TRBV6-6,CASSTGQGVQAGNF
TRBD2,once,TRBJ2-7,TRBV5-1,CASSLSGSMNEQYF
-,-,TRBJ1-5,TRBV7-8,CASSLVVSNQPQHF
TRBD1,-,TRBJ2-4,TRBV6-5,CASRSGTGAAYIQYF
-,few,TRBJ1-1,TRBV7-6,CASSSYDGTEAFF
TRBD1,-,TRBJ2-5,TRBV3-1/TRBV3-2,CASSLGQAQETQYF
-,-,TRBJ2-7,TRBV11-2,CASSLMTGTYEQYF
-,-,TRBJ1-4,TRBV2,CASSGLLVRTNEKLFF
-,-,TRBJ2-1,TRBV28,CASSFWGDRYNEQFF
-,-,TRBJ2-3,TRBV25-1,CASSASYTQYF
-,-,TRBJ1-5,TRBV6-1,CASSEEWGVQPQHF
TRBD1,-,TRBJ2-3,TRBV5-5,CASSLVQGARRDTQYF
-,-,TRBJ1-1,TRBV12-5,CASGSFLNTEAFF
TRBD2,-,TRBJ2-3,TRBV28,CASSSPPSGGADTQYF
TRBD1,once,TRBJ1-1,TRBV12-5,CASGLPGTGEAFF
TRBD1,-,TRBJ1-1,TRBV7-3,CASSLTYVTGGTEAFF
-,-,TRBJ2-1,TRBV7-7,CASSLGPGGSSYNEQFF
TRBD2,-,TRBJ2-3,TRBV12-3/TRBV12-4,CASSPGGGYTQYF
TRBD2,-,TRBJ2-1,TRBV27,CASSPPGLAIFYEQFF
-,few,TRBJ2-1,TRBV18,CASSPASQGSYNEQFF
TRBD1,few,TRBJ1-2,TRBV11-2,CASSSIQGDYGYTF
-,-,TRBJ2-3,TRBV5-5,CASSLFPDTQYF
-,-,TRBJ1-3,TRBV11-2,CASSLIGIRVVRDTIYF
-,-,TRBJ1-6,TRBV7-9,CASGRTYYNSPLHF
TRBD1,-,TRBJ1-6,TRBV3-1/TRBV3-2,CASSQTGGHNSPLHF
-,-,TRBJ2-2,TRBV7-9,CASSRAWERDYTGELFF
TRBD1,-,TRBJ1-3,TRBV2,CASSEEGQGSGNTIYF
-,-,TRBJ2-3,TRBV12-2,CASRDRQGIKTDTQYF
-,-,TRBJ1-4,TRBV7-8,CASSQTRTDSYEKLFF
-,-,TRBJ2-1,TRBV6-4,CASSEGGGPNEQFF
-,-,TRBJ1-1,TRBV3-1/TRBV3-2,CASSPIRGTRGTEAFF
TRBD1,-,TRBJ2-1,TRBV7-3,CASSSQGTGGAEQFF
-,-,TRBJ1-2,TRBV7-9,CASSHRGANQPNYGYTF
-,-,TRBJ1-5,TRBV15,CATSRGRQNQPQHF
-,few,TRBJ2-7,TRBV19,CASSLTGSTYEQYF
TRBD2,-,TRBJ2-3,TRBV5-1,CASSSGLAGYTDTQYF
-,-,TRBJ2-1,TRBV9,CASSVGSSSYNEQFF
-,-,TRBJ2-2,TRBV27,CASSLGQNTGELFF
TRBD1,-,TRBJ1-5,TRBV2,CASLGQGVSNQPQHF
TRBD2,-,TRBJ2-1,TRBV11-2,CASSLVGRGLAGGNEQFF
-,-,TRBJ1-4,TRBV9,CASSVRRSGEKLFF
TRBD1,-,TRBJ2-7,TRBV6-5,CASSQPRTGGEQYF
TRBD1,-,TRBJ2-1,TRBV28,CASSIKTGSYNEQFF
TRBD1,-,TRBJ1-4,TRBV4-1,CASSQIRDSATNEKLFF
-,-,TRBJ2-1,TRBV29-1,CSVDTTDYNEQFF
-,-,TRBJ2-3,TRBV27,CASSSPLTDTQYF
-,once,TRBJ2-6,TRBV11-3,CASSPQGSGANVLTF
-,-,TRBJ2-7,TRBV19,CASGRGTYEQYF
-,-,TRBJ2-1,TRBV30,CAWDRSNEQFF